This paragraph reports one TCR beta chain. This sample is part of a study of blood T cell repertoires in COVID-19. Overall study: COVID-19 samples, acute and convalescent, were from the United States, Italy and Spain. In each case, the material was cDNA or gDNA derived from T cells, B-cell-depleted T cells, or PBMCs.

V shed 3 bases and J shed 12 bases, with 19 bases lying between them. Germline-derived CDR1 and CDR2 are SGDLS and YYNGEE. The CDR3 loop spans 14 amino acids. Per the authors' pipeline: Amplification from reference gene primers served as the basis for estimated nucleated cell counts. Only in-frame clones appear in the TCRdb table, and some are missing; sequencing was by immunoSEQ multiplex PCR. That table supplies the V and J calls and clone size; D and trimming were determined from the DNA. The sample carries 200,000 or so clones, 84% recorded once. The chain has TRBV9 and TRBJ2-4; maybe TRBD2 (7 bases). Sequencing was carried out using peripheral blood. The sequence was collected from a woman between 55 and 75 years old who had recovered from COVID-19. CDR3 sequence (DNA): TGTGCCAGCAGCGCAGAGGGGAGGGGGAGCGATCAGTACTTC. This gives the protein CASSAEGRGSDQYF.